This paragraph covers one T cell receptor (beta chain) sequence. Its antigen is undetermined. With 60 Vbeta and 13 Jbeta primers, the PCR was carried out. The method was immunoSEQ multiplex PCR; TCRdb's version includes in-frame clones alone and lacks a portion of them. In the table there are around 190,000 clones, 65% to 90% of which are singletons. This specimen belongs to a study of cytomegalovirus exposure and HLA in healthy donors. Findings and caveats of the study: A later look showed TCR association rates differing by HLA locus, highest for DRB1 and lowest for HLA-C. A link between a missense DCLRE1C variant and TCR beta V- and J-gene trimming emerged from a later analysis.

The sample was PBMCs. The clonotype was recovered from a woman aged 30 to 39 in good health and CMV-seronegative.

CDR3 nucleotides: TGTGCCAGCAGCGCGCAGGCAGGGAACTCTGGAAACACCATATATTTT. It encodes CASSAQAGNSGNTIYF. This chain uses TRBV9 with TRBJ1-3; tentative D call: TRBD1 (5 bases). CDR1 and CDR2 from the germline V gene are SGDLS and YYNGEE. Between the trimmed V and J ends, which lost 3 bases and 0 bases, there was a span of 13 bases. This CDR3 has 16 amino acids.